These T cell receptor beta chains were read from a single sample in a study of control samples from healthy donors and cancer patients. Profiled with immunoSEQ multiplex PCR; TCRdb holds only in-frame clones, not every one. The table shows about 220,000 clones, with 90% to 95% occurring only once. The sample comprised blood. The receptors were gathered from a man in his forties or fifties in good health. Each CDR3 is given with its conserved first and last residue. The order of the fields is clone size, V gene, D gene, J gene, CDR3 protein, CDR3 DNA. D genes are given only for firm matches. A clone size is listed for some rows: how often the clone was seen (once, few, many), or a class if it is expanded.

clone_size: .
v_call: TRBV5-1
d_call: .
j_call: TRBJ1-2
cdr3_aa: CASSSQGQPNYGYTF
cdr3_nt: TGCGCCAGCAGCTCCCAGGGCCAGCCTAACTATGGCTACACCTTC

clone_size: .
v_call: TRBV11-2
d_call: .
j_call: TRBJ1-1
cdr3_aa: CASSLEGVGFRTEAFF
cdr3_nt: TGTGCCAGCAGCTTAGAGGGTGTTGGCTTTAGGACTGAAGCTTTCTTT

clone_size: .
v_call: TRBV5-8
d_call: .
j_call: TRBJ1-2
cdr3_aa: CASSLHRGSVNNYGYTF
cdr3_nt: TGTGCCAGCAGCCTGCACCGGGGCTCCGTTAATAACTATGGCTACACCTTC

clone_size: .
v_call: TRBV6-5
d_call: TRBD1
j_call: TRBJ1-4
cdr3_aa: CASSRTGLNEKLFF
cdr3_nt: TGTGCCAGCAGCAGGACAGGGCTTAATGAAAAACTGTTTTTT

clone_size: .
v_call: TRBV5-1
d_call: TRBD2
j_call: TRBJ2-3
cdr3_aa: CASSLDGGGAGDTQYF
cdr3_nt: TGCGCCAGCAGCTTGGATGGCGGGGGGGCCGGAGATACGCAGTATTTT

clone_size: .
v_call: TRBV10-1
d_call: .
j_call: TRBJ1-1
cdr3_aa: CASSESGRGYEAFF
cdr3_nt: TGCGCCAGCAGTGAGTCGGGACGGGGGTATGAAGCTTTCTTT

clone_size: .
v_call: TRBV5-1
d_call: .
j_call: TRBJ2-2
cdr3_aa: CASSLAPDTGGLFF
cdr3_nt: TGCGCCAGCAGCTTGGCCCCAGACACCGGGGGGCTGTTTTTT

clone_size: once
v_call: TRBV6-5
d_call: .
j_call: TRBJ1-1
cdr3_aa: CASSYAGRVTEAFF
cdr3_nt: TGTGCCAGCAGTTACGCTGGCAGGGTCACTGAAGCTTTCTTT

clone_size: .
v_call: TRBV10-2
d_call: TRBD1
j_call: TRBJ1-2
cdr3_aa: CASSVGTGNNYGYTF
cdr3_nt: TGCGCCAGCAGTGTAGGGACAGGGAACAACTATGGCTACACCTTC

clone_size: .
v_call: TRBV28
d_call: .
j_call: TRBJ2-1
cdr3_aa: CASIRAGSYNEQFF
cdr3_nt: TGTGCCAGCATACGGGCAGGGAGCTACAATGAGCAGTTCTTC

clone_size: once
v_call: TRBV28
d_call: TRBD2
j_call: TRBJ2-3
cdr3_aa: CASSRPGLGSDTQYF
cdr3_nt: TGTGCCAGCAGTCGACCGGGACTAGGATCAGATACGCAGTATTTT

clone_size: .
v_call: TRBV7-2
d_call: TRBD2
j_call: TRBJ2-7
cdr3_aa: CASSLGTSVDEQYF
cdr3_nt: TGTGCCAGCAGCTTAGGCACTAGCGTGGATGAGCAGTACTTC

clone_size: .
v_call: TRBV5-1
d_call: TRBD1
j_call: TRBJ2-2
cdr3_aa: CASSRGQGARPSLGGELFF
cdr3_nt: TGCGCCAGCAGCCGAGGACAGGGGGCCCGTCCTTCGCTGGGCGGGGAGCTGTTTTTT

clone_size: .
v_call: TRBV12-5
d_call: .
j_call: TRBJ2-5
cdr3_aa: CASGLSKTETQYF
cdr3_nt: TGTGCTAGTGGTTTGAGTAAAACGGAGACCCAGTACTTC

clone_size: .
v_call: TRBV28
d_call: .
j_call: TRBJ1-2
cdr3_aa: CASSWQGQNGYTF
cdr3_nt: TGTGCCAGCAGTTGGCAGGGGCAGAATGGCTACACCTTC